The 27 T cell receptor beta chains below were found in one sample sequenced in a study of T cell responses to AZD1222 COVID-19 vaccine. The table came from immunoSEQ multiplex PCR; TCRdb's copy has only in-frame clones and leaves some out. The sample lists 120,000 or so clones, 92% occurring once. The sequenced sample was peripheral blood, obtained on day 0 of AZD1222 vaccination. All receptors come from an adult in good health.

The chain carries TRBV28 and TRBJ1-2, with TRBD1 as a possible D gene (6 bases). Trimming cost V 0 bases and J 3 bases, with 8 bases left between them. Germline CDR1 reads MDHEN; CDR2 reads SYDVKM. The CDR3 is 14 residues long. CDR3 amino acids: CASSLWGAHYGYTF. CDR3 coding DNA: TGTGCCAGCAGTTTATGGGGGGCGCACTATGGCTACACCTTC.

The CDR3 coding sequence is TGTGCCAGCAGCATAGGACAGGGGAGCAATCAGCCCCAGCATTTT. Encoded protein: CASSIGQGSNQPQHF. The chain couples TRBV5-5 to TRBJ1-5, with 9 bases fitting TRBD1. Germline V gene data show CDR1 as SGHKS and CDR2 as YYEKEE (reference sequence). V was pared by 4 bases and J by 1 base, with 3 bases of the junction left unmatched. The length of the CDR3 is 15 residues.

The chain has TRBV30 and TRBJ1-2; unclear D gene. The germline V gene has CDR1 GTSNPN and CDR2 SVGIG (reference sequence). The CDR3 has 13 residues. V lost 0 bases and J lost 5, with 10 bases in between. The CDR3 nucleotides are TGTGCCTGGAGTGTATCTTGGGGATATGGCTACACCTTC. It encodes CAWSVSWGYGYTF.

The rearrangement joins TRBV11-2 to TRBJ1-2; D remains ambiguous. This CDR3 is 12 amino acids long. CDR1 is SGHAT, CDR2 FQNNGV, per germline. Deletions cut 8 bases from V and 2 bases from J, with 9 bases between. The CDR3 DNA follows: TGTGCCAGCGGCTCCGGGAACTATGGCTACACCTTC. The encoded protein is CASGSGNYGYTF.

J is TRBJ2-7 and V is TRBV12-5, with no clear D. Deletions cut 2 bases from V and 0 bases from J, with 11 bases between. Per the germline V gene, CDR1 is LGHNT and CDR2 is FRNRAP. The CDR3 runs 15 residues. CDR3 DNA: TGTGCTAGTGGTTTGAGCCGGACCCTCTCCTACGAGCAGTACTTC. Its translation: CASGLSRTLSYEQYF.

This clone showed up just once. The V gene is TRBV15, the J gene TRBJ1-1; D remains unclear. From germline, CDR1 is LNHNV and CDR2 YYDKDF (reference sequence). The CDR3 spans 13 residues. V gave up 0 bases and J gave up 4 bases, with 6 bases separating them. This CDR3 is CATSRDPGTEAFF. Here the CDR3 DNA reads TGTGCCACCAGCAGAGATCCCGGCACTGAAGCTTTCTTT.

V usage is TRBV2 and J usage is TRBJ2-2; D is possibly TRBD2 (5 bases). V was trimmed by 8 bases and J by 7 bases, leaving 14 bases between them. CDR1 is SNHLY, CDR2 FYNNEI, per germline. The CDR3 has 13 residues. For the CDR3, the DNA is TGTGCCAGCTCTGCCGAGGGTATCGGGGAGCTGTTTTTT. Protein product: CASSAEGIGELFF.

The chain links TRBV7-9 to TRBJ1-3; D is undetermined. The CDR3 loop spans 16 amino acids. Germline CDR1 and CDR2: SEHNR and FQNEAQ (reference sequence). Deletions cut 1 base from V and 1 base from J, with 11 bases between. CDR3 bases: TGTGCCAGCAGCTTAGGAGGCCTTTTTTCTGGAAACACCATATATTTT. This gives the protein CASSLGGLFSGNTIYF.

This chain joins TRBV18 and TRBJ2-4; D is unresolved. The CDR3 sequence is 15 residues long. Germline V gives CDR1 KGHSH, CDR2 LQKENI. The V end lost 3 bases, the J end lost 0 bases, and 9 bases lay between the germline ends. CDR3: CASSPRSGAKNIQYF. The CDR3 DNA reads as TGTGCCAGCTCACCCCGTTCCGGAGCCAAAAACATTCAGTACTTC.

Here the CDR3 reads CASSGTKLGRAQFF. CDR3 nucleotide sequence: TGTGCCAGCAGCGGAACTAAATTGGGACGAGCGCAATTCTTC. The chain has TRBV28 and TRBJ2-1; D is tentatively TRBD1 or TRBD2 (5 bases each). Trimming took 6 bases from V and 16 from J, leaving 25 bases between them. Germline CDR1 is MDHEN and CDR2 is SYDVKM. The CDR3 covers 14 residues.

V usage is TRBV5-4 and J usage is TRBJ1-1; 7 bases align to TRBD1. J was trimmed by 6 bases and V by 5 bases; bases with no gene match: 7. Germline loops: CDR1 SGHNT, CDR2 YYREEE (reference sequence). This CDR3 spans 13 amino acids. CDR3 sequence (DNA): TGTGCCAGCAGAACCACAGGGGCGGCTGAAGCTTTCTTT. Protein product: CASRTTGAAEAFF.

The chain is built from TRBV7-3 and TRBJ2-1, with a tentative D call TRBD2 (5 bases). Germline V gene lookup returns CDR1 SGHTA and CDR2 FQGTGA. V was cut by 8 bases and J by 6 bases, with 14 bases left in between. The CDR3 is made up of 13 amino acids. CDR3 coding DNA: TGTGCCAGCGGGAGCGGCTATGGCAATGAGCAGTTCTTC. Amino acids: CASGSGYGNEQFF.

The gene calls are TRBV18 and TRBJ1-1; maybe TRBD1 (5 bases). CDR3 size: 15 residues. Germline assignment: CDR1 KGHSH and CDR2 LQKENI. Trimming took off 6 bases at V and 3 bases at J, with 17 bases between the two ends. CDR3: CASSPESGGYTEAFF. CDR3 sequence (DNA): TGTGCCAGCTCGCCCGAAAGTGGGGGGTACACTGAAGCTTTCTTT. Using reference TRBV18 and TRBJ1-1 for the parts outside the CDR3, the full variable domain is NAGVMQNPRHLVRRRGQEARLRCSPMKGHSHVYWYRQLPEEGLKFMVYLQKENIIDESGMPKERFSAEFPKEGPSILRIQQVVRGDSAAYFCASSPESGGYTEAFFGQGTRLTVV.

V gene TRBV5-1 combines with J gene TRBJ2-1; D perhaps matches TRBD1 (5 bases). With 1 base removed from V and 7 bases from J, the gap between germline ends came to 12 bases. The CDR3 has 14 residues. Germline-derived CDR1 and CDR2 are SGHRS and YFSETQ. The CDR3 region is CASSLLRGENEQFF. The CDR3 DNA reads TGCGCCAGCAGCTTGTTAAGGGGTGAGAATGAGCAGTTCTTC.

V gene TRBV28 combines with J gene TRBJ2-7; 9 nucleotides align to TRBD1. The V segment lost 7 bases and the J segment 3 bases; nucleotides outside the gene matches: 7. From germline, CDR1 is MDHEN and CDR2 SYDVKM. This CDR3 has 14 residues. The CDR3 reads CASTNADRGYEQYF. For the CDR3, the DNA is TGTGCCAGCACAAATGCGGACAGGGGCTACGAGCAGTACTTC.

The sample holds one count of this clone. This sequence joins TRBV7-9 and TRBJ1-1; D ambiguous. Trimming took off 4 bases at V and 3 bases at J, with 9 bases between the two ends. The V gene's germline CDR1 is SEHNR and CDR2 FQNEAQ (reference sequence). This CDR3 is 13 amino acids long. The CDR3 DNA reads as TGTGCCAGCAGCTACGGCCAGTACACTGAAGCTTTCTTT. Translated, it gives CASSYGQYTEAFF. Together with reference TRBV7-9 and TRBJ1-1, the CDR3 gives the full variable domain: DTGVSQNPRHKITKRGQNVTFRCDPISEHNRLYWYRQTLGQGPEFLTYFQNEAQLEKSRLLSDRFSAERPKGSFSTLEIQRTEQGDSAMYLCASSYGQYTEAFFGQGTRLTVV.

The chain combines TRBV5-1 with TRBJ2-5; D not resolved. The CDR3 totals 13 residues. The V end was cut by 1 base, the J end by 5 bases, with 9 bases between. The V gene's germline CDR1 is SGHRS and CDR2 YFSETQ. CDR3 residues: CASSLKGRETQYF. CDR3 sequence (DNA): TGCGCCAGCAGCTTGAAGGGCCGGGAGACCCAGTACTTC. Full variable domain (outside the CDR3, taken from reference TRBV5-1 and TRBJ2-5): KAGVTQTPRYLIKTRGQQVTLSCSPISGHRSVSWYQQTPGQGLQFLFEYFSETQRNKGNFPGRFSGRQFSNSRSEMNVSTLELGDSALYLCASSLKGRETQYFGPGTRLLVL.

This clone occurred once. The chain carries TRBV2 and TRBJ2-3; 9 nucleotides align to TRBD1. The germline V gene has CDR1 SNHLY and CDR2 FYNNEI. The V and J ends lost 7 bases and 3 bases, in that order; junction bases with no gene match: 8. The CDR3 runs to 15 residues. The CDR3 here is CASKRTGVFTDTQYF. The CDR3 DNA follows: TGTGCCAGCAAACGGACAGGGGTATTTACAGATACGCAGTATTTT. The whole variable domain, filled in from reference TRBV2 and TRBJ2-3, reads EPEVTQTPSHQVTQMGQEVILRCVPISNHLYFYWYRQILGQKVEFLVSFYNNEISEKSEIFDDQFSVERPDGSNFTLKIRSTKLEDSAMYFCASKRTGVFTDTQYFGPGTRLTVL.

The chain couples TRBV9 to TRBJ2-1, with a possible D match to TRBD1 (6 bases). The CDR3 is 15 amino acids. Trimming removed 0 bases from V and 7 bases from J, with 14 bases in between. Per germline, CDR1 SGDLS and CDR2 YYNGEE. The CDR3 coding sequence is TGTGCCAGCAGCGTAGAGGACAGAGAGTGGAATGAGCAGTTCTTC. Amino acid sequence: CASSVEDREWNEQFF.

The chain combines TRBV28 with TRBJ1-2; D is unclear. This CDR3 is built from 17 residues. Looked up from germline, CDR1 is MDHEN and CDR2 is SYDVKM. The germline V and J ends were trimmed by 6 bases and 2 bases, with 22 bases remaining between them. CDR3 sequence: CASSTDVLGISNYGYTF. The DNA of the CDR3 is TGTGCCAGCAGCACCGATGTGTTGGGGATATCCAACTATGGCTACACCTTC.

The chain employs TRBV3-1 (or the pseudogene TRBV3-2) and TRBJ1-5; maybe TRBD1 (5 bases). Germline CDR1 and CDR2: LGHDT and YNNKEL (reference sequence). Trimming took off 4 bases at V and 1 base at J, with 8 bases between the two ends. The CDR3 has 14 residues. CDR3 in DNA: TGTGCCAGCAGCCGAAAGGGGAGCAATCAGCCCCAGCATTTT. Translated: CASSRKGSNQPQHF.

This chain joins TRBV5-4 and TRBJ2-6, with 12 nucleotides matching TRBD1. Trimming cost V 4 bases and J 3 bases; bases outside gene matches: 14. CDR3 size: 20 residues. Germline lookup yields CDR1 SGHNT and CDR2 YYREEE (reference sequence). CDR3 coding DNA: TGTGCCAGCAGCGGCGCTACCGGGACAGGGGGCCTTAGTGGGGCCAACGTCCTGACTTTC. This translates into CASSGATGTGGLSGANVLTF.

The chain recombines TRBV12-3 or TRBV12-4 with TRBJ2-7, with D possibly TRBD2 on 5 matching bases. The V end lost 3 bases, the J end lost 5 bases, and 8 bases lay between the germline ends. This CDR3 is 12 amino acids long. The CDR3 here is CASSFLGDEQYF. CDR3 bases: TGTGCCAGCAGTTTCCTGGGAGACGAGCAGTACTTC.

The chain employs TRBV2 and TRBJ1-6, with a possible D match to TRBD1 (6 bases). This CDR3 is 15 amino acids long. Between the trimmed V and J ends, which lost 5 bases and 3 bases, there was a span of 11 bases. Germline assignment: CDR1 SNHLY and CDR2 FYNNEI. The CDR3 sequence is CASSYQGNYNSPLHF. The CDR3 nucleotides read TGTGCCAGCAGTTATCAGGGGAACTATAATTCACCCCTCCACTTT.

The V and J genes are TRBV5-8 and TRBJ1-4, with TRBD1 as a possible D gene (5 bases). The CDR3 length is 14 residues. Germline assignment: CDR1 SGHTS and CDR2 YDEGEE. The V end lost 4 bases, the J end lost 7 bases, and 14 bases lay between the germline ends. As DNA, the CDR3 is TGTGCCAGCAGCCGCGGCCAGGGCGGTGAAAAACTGTTTTTT. Translating it yields CASSRGQGGEKLFF. Full variable domain (rest looked up from reference TRBV5-8 and TRBJ1-4): EAGVTQSPTHLIKTRGQQATLRCSPISGHTSVYWYQQALGLGLQFLLWYDEGEERNRGNFPPRFSGRQFPNYSSELNVNALELEDSALYLCASSRGQGGEKLFFGSGTQLSVL.

The CDR3 protein is CASSLGQGFNGYTF. The CDR3 bases are TGCGCCAGCAGCTTGGGACAGGGCTTCAATGGCTACACCTTC. The genes are TRBV5-1 and TRBJ1-2; 7 bases match TRBD1. From germline, CDR1 is SGHRS and CDR2 YFSETQ. V gave up 0 bases and J gave up 6 bases; unmatched junction bases: 5. This CDR3 comprises 14 residues.

The chain uses TRBV27 and TRBJ2-1, with no clear D. V was pared by 2 bases and J by 1 base, with 9 bases between. CDR3 length: 15 residues. Germline lookup yields CDR1 MNHEY and CDR2 SMNVEV (reference sequence). The CDR3 DNA sequence: TGTGCCAGCAGTTTAGAGCGACCATCCTACAATGAGCAGTTCTTC. Translation: CASSLERPSYNEQFF.